These T cell receptor beta chains were read from a single sample in a study of blood T cell repertoires in COVID-19. The protocol was immunoSEQ multiplex PCR, while the TCRdb copy is restricted to in-frame clones and leaves out a portion. The sample comprises around 250,000 clones, roughly 80% of which are singletons, and about 3.2% rests with the top ten. Source material: peripheral blood. These TCRs come from a woman under 30 with acute or convalescent COVID-19. Each CDR3 is given with its conserved first and last residue. The D gene is left open where the match is weak. The size of a clone is reported for some rows only, either as once, few or many, or as a class for expanded clones.

clone_size	v_call	j_call	d_call	cdr3_nt	cdr3_aa
NA	TRBV10-3	TRBJ2-5	TRBD1	TGTGCCATCAGCCTAACAGGGGATGAGACCCAGTACTTC	CAISLTGDETQYF
NA	TRBV4-2	TRBJ1-2	NA	TGTGCCAGCAGCCAAATCCTCGGAGGGTGGGACTATGGCTACACCTTC	CASSQILGGWDYGYTF
NA	TRBV7-2	TRBJ1-1	NA	TGTGCCAGCAGCTTACAGATGAACACTGAAGCTTTCTTT	CASSLQMNTEAFF
NA	TRBV27	TRBJ1-1	NA	TGTGCCAGCAGTCCACTCCAGGGGCCAAACACTGAAGCTTTCTTT	CASSPLQGPNTEAFF
NA	TRBV5-1	TRBJ1-1	TRBD1	TGCGCCAGCAGCCACAGGGGGCCGGAGAGCACTGAAGCTTTCTTT	CASSHRGPESTEAFF
NA	TRBV10-1	TRBJ1-1	NA	TGCGCCAGCAGTGACGAGAAGAACACTGAAGCTTTCTTT	CASSDEKNTEAFF
NA	TRBV4-3	TRBJ1-1	NA	TGCGCCAGCAGCCCAAGCCGGGACACTAACACTGAAGCTTTCTTT	CASSPSRDTNTEAFF
once	TRBV7-8	TRBJ2-5	NA	TGTGCCAGCAGCTTAGCCCCAGAGAGGGGGGAGACCCAGTACTTC	CASSLAPERGETQYF
NA	TRBV27	TRBJ2-5	NA	TGTGCCAGCGGGTTTGGGGGCTTGGAGACCCAGTACTTC	CASGFGGLETQYF
NA	TRBV6-5	TRBJ1-2	TRBD1	TGTGCCAGCAGCCCCAGACAGGGGTCGAACTATGGCTACACCTTC	CASSPRQGSNYGYTF
NA	TRBV28	TRBJ1-2	TRBD1	TGTGCCAGCAGTTTAGACGCCCAGGGGGCGGAGATTGGCTACACCTTC	CASSLDAQGAEIGYTF